This note documents a single TCR beta chain sequence. This sample stems from a study of blood T cell repertoires in COVID-19. This CDR3 is 14 amino acids long. Germline V CDR1 and CDR2: SNHLY, FYNNEI. V lost 6 bases and J lost 5, with 16 bases in between. Method: immunoSEQ multiplex PCR; TCRdb's copy keeps in-frame clones and lacks some. The sample holds over 100,000 clones, approximately 83% seen once. V is TRBV2 and J is TRBJ1-2, with D maybe TRBD1 (6 bases). Sample: peripheral blood. The receptor's source is a man at least 80 years old with acute or convalescent COVID-19. The CDR3: CASRGARGLYGYTF. The CDR3 DNA is TGTGCCAGCAGGGGGGCCCGAGGCTTATATGGCTACACCTTC.